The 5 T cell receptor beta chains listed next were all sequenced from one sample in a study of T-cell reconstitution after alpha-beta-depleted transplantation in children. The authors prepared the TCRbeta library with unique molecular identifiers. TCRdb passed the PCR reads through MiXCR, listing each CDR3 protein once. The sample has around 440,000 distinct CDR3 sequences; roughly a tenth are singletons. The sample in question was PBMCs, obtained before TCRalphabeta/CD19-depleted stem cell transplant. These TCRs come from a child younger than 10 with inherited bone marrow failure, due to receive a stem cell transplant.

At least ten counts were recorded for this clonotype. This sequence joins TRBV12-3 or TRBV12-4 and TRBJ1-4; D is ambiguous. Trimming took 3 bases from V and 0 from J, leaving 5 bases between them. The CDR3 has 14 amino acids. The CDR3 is CASSLSPTNEKLFF. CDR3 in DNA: TGTGCCAGCAGTTTGTCTCCAACTAATGAAAAACTGTTTTTT.

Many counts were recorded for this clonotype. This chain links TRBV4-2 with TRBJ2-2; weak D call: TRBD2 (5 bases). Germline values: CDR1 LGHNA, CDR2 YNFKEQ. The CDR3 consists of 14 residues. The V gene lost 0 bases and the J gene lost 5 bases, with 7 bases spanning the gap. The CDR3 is CASSQERATGELFF. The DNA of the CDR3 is TGTGCCAGCAGCCAAGAGAGGGCAACCGGGGAGCTGTTTTTT.

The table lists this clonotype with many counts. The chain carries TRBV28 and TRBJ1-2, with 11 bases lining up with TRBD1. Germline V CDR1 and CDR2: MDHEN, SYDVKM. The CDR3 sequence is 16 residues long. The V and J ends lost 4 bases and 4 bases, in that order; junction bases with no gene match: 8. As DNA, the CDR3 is TGTGCCAGCAGTTCCATTTCAGGGACAGGGGGCTATGGCTACACCTTC. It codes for CASSSISGTGGYGYTF.

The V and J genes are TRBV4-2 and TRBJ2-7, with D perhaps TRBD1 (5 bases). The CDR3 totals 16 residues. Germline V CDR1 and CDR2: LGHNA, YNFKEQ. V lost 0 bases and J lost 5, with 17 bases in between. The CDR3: CASSQEGARRWDEQYF. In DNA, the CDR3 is TGTGCCAGCAGCCAAGAAGGGGCTCGCCGGTGGGACGAGCAGTACTTC.

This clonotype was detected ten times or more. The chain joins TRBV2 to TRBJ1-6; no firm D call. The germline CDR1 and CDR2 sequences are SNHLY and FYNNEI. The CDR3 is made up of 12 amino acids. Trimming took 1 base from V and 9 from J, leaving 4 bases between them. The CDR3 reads CASSEGFSPLHF. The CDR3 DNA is TGTGCCAGCAGTGAAGGGTTTTCACCCCTCCACTTT.